A selection of T cell receptor beta chains follows, all from one sample in a study of CD8 T cells in Susac syndrome. TCRdb independently ran MiXCR on the immunoSEQ multiplex PCR reads; one entry per CDR3 protein. The sample contains a few hundred thousand distinct CDR3 sequences, approximately 85% of which appear only once. The specimen was CD8+ T cells from PBMCs. These receptors came from a human donor with multiple sclerosis. The CDR3 runs from the conserved cysteine through the conserved F or W. The D gene is left open where the match is weak. Only some rows state a clone size, as once, few, many or a class for expanded clones.

d_gene	abundance	v_gene	j_gene	CDR3aa	CDR3nt
TRBD1	-	TRBV5-1	TRBJ1-4	CASGTGGLEKLFF	TGCGCCAGCGGGACAGGTGGCCTCGAAAAACTGTTTTTT
TRBD1	-	TRBV4-1	TRBJ2-7	CASSQEPGTELYEQYF	TGCGCCAGCAGCCAAGAGCCCGGGACAGAACTTTACGAGCAGTACTTC
-	-	TRBV19	TRBJ2-1	CASSGEIYNEQFF	TGTGCCAGTAGTGGAGAGATCTACAATGAGCAGTTCTTC
-	-	TRBV29-1	TRBJ2-5	CSVVRETQYF	TGCAGCGTTGTAAGAGAGACCCAGTACTTC
TRBD2	-	TRBV7-6	TRBJ2-5	CAGGLAGEETQYF	TGTGCCGGGGGCCTAGCGGGAGAAGAGACCCAGTACTTC
-	-	TRBV10-2	TRBJ2-2	CASSAYEGGTGELFF	TGCGCCAGCAGTGCGTACGAGGGTGGGACCGGGGAGCTGTTTTTT
-	-	TRBV9	TRBJ1-2	CASSVERATF	TGTGCCAGCAGCGTAGAACGGGCCACCTTC
TRBD1	-	TRBV7-9	TRBJ1-5	CASSSTGGEPQHF	TGTGCCAGCAGCTCGACAGGGGGGGAACCCCAGCATTTT
-	-	TRBV12-5	TRBJ2-5	CASGLVRMETQYF	TGTGCTAGTGGTTTGGTACGGATGGAGACCCAGTACTTC
-	-	TRBV4-1	TRBJ2-3	CASSQVTDYPITDTQYF	TGCGCCAGCAGCCAAGTTACGGACTACCCGATTACAGATACGCAGTATTTT
-	few	TRBV20-1	TRBJ2-7	CSARSGTETYEQYF	TGCAGTGCTAGATCCGGGACGGAGACCTACGAGCAGTATTTC
-	-	TRBV19	TRBJ2-1	CASGGQLLRNEQFF	TGTGCCAGTGGAGGGCAGCTTCTGAGGAATGAGCAGTTCTTC
-	-	TRBV27	TRBJ2-3	CASSLLGTDTQYF	TGTGCCAGCAGTTTATTGGGCACAGATACGCAGTATTTT
-	few	TRBV11-2	TRBJ1-5	CASSLDPGGLQPQHF	TGTGCCAGCAGCTTAGATCCCGGGGGTCTTCAGCCCCAGCATTTT
-	-	TRBV6-1	TRBJ2-1	CASSDTGGSEQFF	TGTGCCAGCAGTGATACCGGGGGCAGTGAGCAGTTCTTC
TRBD1	-	TRBV3-1	TRBJ2-5	CASSQTGGGQETQYF	TGTGCCAGCAGCCAGACAGGGGGCGGACAAGAGACCCAGTACTTC
-	once	TRBV30	TRBJ2-7	CAWSVYEDRETGFAYEQYF	TGTGCCTGGAGTGTTTATGAGGACCGAGAAACAGGGTTTGCGTACGAGCAGTACTTC
-	-	TRBV30	TRBJ2-7	CAWSDGTPFEQYF	TGTGCCTGGAGTGACGGGACACCCTTTGAGCAGTACTTC
-	-	TRBV6-1	TRBJ2-2	CASSPRGENTGELFF	TGTGCCAGCAGTCCGAGGGGGGAGAACACCGGGGAGCTGTTTTTT
-	-	TRBV4-1	TRBJ1-4	CASSQGDGATNEKLFF	TGCGCCAGCAGCCAAGGGGACGGTGCAACTAATGAAAAACTGTTTTTT
-	few	TRBV4-1	TRBJ2-7	CASSQWGYEQYF	TGCGCCAGCAGCCAGTGGGGATACGAGCAGTACTTC
-	-	TRBV20-1	TRBJ2-7	CSATSRDGFYEQYF	TGCAGTGCCACTTCCCGGGACGGATTCTACGAGCAGTACTTC
-	-	TRBV28	TRBJ2-1	CASRRLATGDEQFF	TGTGCCAGCAGGCGCCTAGCTACGGGCGATGAGCAGTTCTTC
-	-	TRBV24-1	TRBJ2-5	CATSEDGEETQYF	TGTGCCACCAGTGAAGACGGAGAAGAGACCCAGTACTTC
-	-	TRBV5-4	TRBJ2-3	CASSLNRDGRTDTQYF	TGTGCCAGCAGCTTGAATAGGGACGGCCGTACAGATACGCAGTATTTT
-	-	TRBV2	TRBJ2-5	CASSEAPYQETQYF	TGTGCCAGCAGTGAGGCGCCGTACCAAGAGACCCAGTACTTC
TRBD2	-	TRBV27	TRBJ2-2	CASSPGTSGVTGELFF	TGTGCCAGCAGTCCTGGGACTAGCGGGGTGACCGGGGAGCTGTTTTTT
TRBD1	-	TRBV27	TRBJ1-1	CASSLTGQGLGNTEAFF	TGTGCCAGCAGTTTAACGGGACAGGGGTTGGGGAACACTGAAGCTTTCTTT
-	-	TRBV6-5	TRBJ1-1	CASSLPGPLNTEAFF	TGTGCCAGCAGTTTACCGGGACCACTGAACACTGAAGCTTTCTTT
TRBD1	-	TRBV3-1	TRBJ1-2	CASSQDRFTGDLSNYGYTF	TGTGCCAGCAGCCAAGATAGATTTACAGGGGATCTCTCTAACTATGGCTACACCTTC
TRBD2	-	TRBV12-3/TRBV12-4	TRBJ2-7	CASSYGTSPYEQYF	TGTGCCAGCAGTTACGGGACTAGCCCTTACGAGCAGTACTTC
-	-	TRBV7-6	TRBJ1-4	CASSLQGGVFEKLFF	TGTGCCAGCAGCTTACAGGGTGGGGTATTTGAAAAACTGTTTTTT
-	-	TRBV7-9	TRBJ2-3	CASSPTGLDAYTDTQYF	TGTGCCAGCAGCCCTACCGGACTCGACGCTTACACAGATACGCAGTATTTT
TRBD1	-	TRBV27	TRBJ1-1	CASVGQLNTEAFF	TGTGCCAGCGTGGGACAGCTGAACACTGAAGCTTTCTTT
-	-	TRBV7-8	TRBJ2-1	CASSSAWGLNEQFF	TGTGCCAGCAGTTCTGCCTGGGGGCTCAATGAGCAGTTCTTC
-	-	TRBV4-1	TRBJ1-4	CASSQYVLGTQNEKLFF	TGCGCCAGCAGCCAGTACGTCCTTGGGACCCAGAATGAAAAACTGTTTTTT
TRBD2	-	TRBV4-1	TRBJ2-3	CASSQQRTSGATDTQYF	TGCGCCAGCAGCCAACAACGGACTAGCGGGGCCACAGATACGCAGTATTTT
-	-	TRBV14	TRBJ1-1	CASSQRIGEAFF	TGTGCCAGCAGCCAACGAATCGGTGAAGCTTTCTTT
-	few	TRBV6-5	TRBJ2-7	CASSYHLQGYEQYF	TGTGCCAGCAGTTACCACCTTCAGGGTTACGAGCAGTACTTC
-	many	TRBV27	TRBJ1-1	CASRGGTEAFF	TGTGCCAGCAGAGGGGGCACTGAAGCTTTCTTT
TRBD2	-	TRBV4-1	TRBJ2-7	CASSQLWEGSGDYEQYF	TGCGCCAGCAGCCAACTATGGGAGGGCTCCGGCGACTACGAGCAGTACTTC
-	-	TRBV20-1	TRBJ2-7	CSALGRRSYEQYF	TGCAGTGCCCTCGGCAGACGTTCCTACGAGCAGTACTTC
-	-	TRBV27	TRBJ2-7	CASSPIDRGQPYEQYF	TGTGCCAGCAGCCCCATCGACCGGGGGCAACCCTACGAGCAGTACTTC
-	-	TRBV6-5	TRBJ2-2	CARPGKGATGELFF	TGTGCCCGCCCGGGGAAGGGAGCCACCGGGGAGCTGTTTTTT
-	-	TRBV20-1	TRBJ2-7	CSATDRDTYEQYF	TGCAGTGCTACCGACAGAGACACCTACGAGCAGTACTTC
TRBD2	-	TRBV29-1	TRBJ2-3	CSVEDQLAGTDTQYF	TGCAGCGTTGAAGATCAGCTAGCGGGCACAGATACGCAGTATTTT
-	-	TRBV2	TRBJ1-1	CASKSLTEAFF	TGTGCCAGCAAGTCCCTCACTGAAGCTTTCTTT
TRBD1	-	TRBV6-5	TRBJ1-1	CASSGDRGLPEAFF	TGTGCCAGCAGTGGGGACAGGGGACTCCCTGAAGCTTTCTTT
-	-	TRBV19	TRBJ2-1	CASGASVGGGYDEQFF	TGTGCCAGTGGGGCGTCGGTGGGAGGGGGGTACGATGAGCAGTTCTTC
-	-	TRBV30	TRBJ2-1	CAWSRSTYNEQFF	TGTGCCTGGAGTCGTAGCACCTACAATGAGCAGTTCTTC
TRBD1	-	TRBV4-1	TRBJ1-5	CASSQGQGDQPQHF	TGCGCCAGCAGCCAAGGTCAGGGGGATCAGCCCCAGCATTTT
TRBD2	-	TRBV6-2/TRBV6-3	TRBJ2-2	CASSYQSPGLAGGSELFF	TGTGCCAGCAGTTACCAATCCCCCGGACTAGCGGGAGGCTCGGAGCTGTTTTTT
TRBD2	once	TRBV28	TRBJ2-2	CASSLGTSGMNTGELFF	TGTGCCAGCAGTTTAGGGACTAGCGGGATGAACACCGGGGAGCTGTTTTTT
-	-	TRBV5-1	TRBJ2-1	CASSSTGWEQFF	TGCGCCAGCAGTTCCACAGGGTGGGAGCAGTTCTTC
-	-	TRBV15	TRBJ2-7	CATSSDTESHEQYF	TGTGCCACCAGCTCGGATACAGAGTCACACGAGCAGTACTTC
-	-	TRBV4-1	TRBJ2-1	CASSQVGLTYNEQFF	TGCGCCAGCAGCCAAGTAGGACTCACCTACAATGAGCAGTTCTTC
TRBD1	-	TRBV28	TRBJ1-2	CASTLDRADYYGYTF	TGTGCCAGCACCCTTGACAGGGCCGATTACTATGGCTACACCTTC
-	-	TRBV13	TRBJ2-1	CASSLRLKYNEQFF	TGTGCCAGCAGCCTCCGACTCAAATACAATGAGCAGTTCTTC
-	-	TRBV12-3/TRBV12-4	TRBJ2-6	CASSSSPGANVLTF	TGTGCCAGCAGTTCATCCCCTGGGGCCAACGTCCTGACTTTC
-	-	TRBV6-5	TRBJ1-6	CASSYSYNSPLHF	TGTGCCAGCAGTTACTCTTATAATTCACCCCTCCACTTT